The 8 T cell receptor beta chains listed next were all sequenced from one sample in a study of T-cell memory formation after mild COVID-19. A single record per CDR3 protein comes from TCRdb applying MiXCR to the 5' RACE reads. This table has about 340,000 distinct CDR3 sequences, about an eighth appearing once. Sequenced input: PBMCs or a T cell subset sorted from them (not recorded which). The receptors come from a man aged 18 to 30 who had mild COVID-19 (a few samples of this study predate the infection). Cell type and time point are not known.

The rearrangement links TRBV20-1 to TRBJ2-5; D not certain. This CDR3 spans 11 amino acids. Germline V gene data show CDR1 as DFQATT and CDR2 as SNEGSKA (reference sequence). V lost 2 bases and J 5 bases, leaving 6 bases between the germline ends. This chain's CDR3 is CSARLRETQYF. As DNA, the CDR3 is TGCAGTGCTAGACTCCGGGAGACCCAGTACTTC.

The chain is built from TRBV20-1 and TRBJ1-1, with 10 bases matching TRBD1. Germline V gene sequence: CDR1 DFQATT, CDR2 SNEGSKA (reference sequence). CDR3 length: 12 amino acids. J gave up 8 bases and V 6 bases, and 6 bases lay outside the gene matches. CDR3 nucleotides: TGCAGTGCCCCGGACAGGGGGGAAGAAGCTTTCTTT. Protein product: CSAPDRGEEAFF.

This clonotype was observed a handful of times. The chain combines TRBV7-2 with TRBJ2-5; D unresolved. Germline assignment: CDR1 SGHTA and CDR2 FQGNSA. V lost 5 bases to trimming and J lost 5 bases, with 15 bases between them. The CDR3 extends over 14 amino acids. The CDR3 coding sequence is TGTGCCAGCAGCCGATCCCCCGGCTACGAGACCCAGTACTTC. This sequence encodes CASSRSPGYETQYF.

V usage is TRBV7-9 and J usage is TRBJ2-2; no firm D call. This CDR3 is 17 amino acids long. The V and J ends lost 3 bases and 1 base respectively, with 15 bases between them. Per germline, CDR1 SEHNR and CDR2 FQNEAQ (reference sequence). CDR3 amino acids: CASSLGLDPLNTGELFF. CDR3 coding DNA: TGTGCCAGCAGCTTGGGCCTAGACCCTCTGAACACCGGGGAGCTGTTTTTT.

This clonotype was counted between two and nine times. The rearrangement uses TRBV27 and TRBJ1-1; D perhaps matches TRBD1 (6 bases). CDR1 and CDR2 (germline): MNHEY, SMNVEV (reference sequence). This CDR3 contains 13 residues. Trimming removed 6 bases from V and 7 bases from J, with 15 bases in between. CDR3 protein: CASSPRGAGEAFF. The DNA of the CDR3 is TGTGCCAGCAGCCCACGGGGGGCGGGTGAAGCTTTCTTT.

The chain combines TRBV20-1 with TRBJ1-3, with unresolved D. Germline V gene data show CDR1 as DFQATT and CDR2 as SNEGSKA (reference sequence). CDR3 length: 14 residues. In DNA form, the CDR3 reads TGCTCTGTTCGGTTAACCACCCCTGGAAACACCATATATTTT. Its protein is CSVRLTTPGNTIYF.

This clonotype has a count of ten or more. V is TRBV9 and J is TRBJ1-1; D remains ambiguous. This CDR3 spans 13 amino acids. The V gene lost 4 bases and the J gene lost 7 bases, with 14 bases spanning the gap. Germline loops: CDR1 SGDLS, CDR2 YYNGEE. This chain's CDR3 is CASSPTPPFEAFF. The CDR3 DNA reads as TGTGCCAGCAGCCCCACCCCACCTTTTGAAGCTTTCTTT.

This clonotype was picked up a small number of times. The V gene is TRBV6-5, the J gene TRBJ2-2; no firm D call. Germline V gene data show CDR1 as MNHEY and CDR2 as SVGAGI. V lost 8 bases, J lost 0 bases, and 7 bases lay in between. The CDR3 loop spans 13 amino acids. The CDR3 nucleotides are TGTGCCAGCCTCCTAGCGAACACCGGGGAGCTGTTTTTT. This translates into CASLLANTGELFF.